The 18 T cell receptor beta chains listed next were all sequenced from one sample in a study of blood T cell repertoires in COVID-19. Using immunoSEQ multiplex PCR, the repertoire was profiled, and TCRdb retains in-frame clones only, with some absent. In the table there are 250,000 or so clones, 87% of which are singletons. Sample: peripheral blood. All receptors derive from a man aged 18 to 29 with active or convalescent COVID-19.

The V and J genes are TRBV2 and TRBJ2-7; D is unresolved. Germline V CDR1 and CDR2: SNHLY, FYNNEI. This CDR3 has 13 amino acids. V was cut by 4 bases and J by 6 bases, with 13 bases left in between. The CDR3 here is CASSGRLQGEQYF. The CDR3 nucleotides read TGTGCCAGCAGTGGGCGGCTCCAAGGCGAGCAGTACTTC.

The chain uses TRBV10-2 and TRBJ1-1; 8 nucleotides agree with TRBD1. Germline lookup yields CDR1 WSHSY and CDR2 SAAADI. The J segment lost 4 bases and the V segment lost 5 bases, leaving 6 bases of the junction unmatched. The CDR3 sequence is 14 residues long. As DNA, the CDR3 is TGCGCCAGCAGTCAGGACAGGGTGACCACTGAAGCTTTCTTT. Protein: CASSQDRVTTEAFF.

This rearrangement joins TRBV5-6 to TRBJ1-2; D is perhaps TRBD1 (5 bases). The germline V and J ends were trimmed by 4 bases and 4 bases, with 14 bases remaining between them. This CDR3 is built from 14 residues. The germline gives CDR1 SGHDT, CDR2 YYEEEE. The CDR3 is CASSDAGIVYGYTF. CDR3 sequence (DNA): TGTGCCAGCAGCGATGCAGGGATTGTCTATGGCTACACCTTC.

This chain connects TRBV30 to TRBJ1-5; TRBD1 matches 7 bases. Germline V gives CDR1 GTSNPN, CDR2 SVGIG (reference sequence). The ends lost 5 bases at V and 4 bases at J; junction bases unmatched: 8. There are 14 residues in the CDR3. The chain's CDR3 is CAWGRNRGNQPQHF. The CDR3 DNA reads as TGTGCCTGGGGAAGAAACAGGGGAAATCAGCCCCAGCATTTT.

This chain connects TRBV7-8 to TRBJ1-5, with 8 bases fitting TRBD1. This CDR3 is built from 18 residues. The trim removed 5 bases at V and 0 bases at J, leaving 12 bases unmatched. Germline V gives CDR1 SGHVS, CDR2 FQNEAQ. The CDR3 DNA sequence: TGTGCCAGCAGCCCCAACCGGGACAGGAGATATAGCAATCAGCCCCAGCATTTT. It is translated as CASSPNRDRRYSNQPQHF.

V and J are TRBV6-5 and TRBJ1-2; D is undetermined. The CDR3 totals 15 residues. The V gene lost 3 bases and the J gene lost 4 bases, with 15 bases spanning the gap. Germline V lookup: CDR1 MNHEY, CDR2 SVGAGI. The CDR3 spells CASSYSPPGLYGYTF. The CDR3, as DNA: TGTGCCAGCAGTTATTCCCCTCCTGGCCTCTATGGCTACACCTTC.

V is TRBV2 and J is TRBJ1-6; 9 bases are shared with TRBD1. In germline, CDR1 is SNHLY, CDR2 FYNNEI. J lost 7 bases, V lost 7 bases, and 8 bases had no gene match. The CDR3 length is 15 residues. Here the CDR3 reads CASNVIGTGNSPLHF. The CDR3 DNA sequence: TGTGCCAGCAATGTGATCGGGACAGGGAATTCACCCCTCCACTTT.

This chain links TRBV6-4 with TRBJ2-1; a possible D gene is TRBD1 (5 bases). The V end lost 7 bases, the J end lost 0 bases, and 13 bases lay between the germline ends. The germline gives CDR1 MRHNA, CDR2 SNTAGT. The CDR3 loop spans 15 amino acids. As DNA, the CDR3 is TGTGCCAGCAATCAGGGCAGGAGCTCCTACAATGAGCAGTTCTTC. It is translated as CASNQGRSSYNEQFF.

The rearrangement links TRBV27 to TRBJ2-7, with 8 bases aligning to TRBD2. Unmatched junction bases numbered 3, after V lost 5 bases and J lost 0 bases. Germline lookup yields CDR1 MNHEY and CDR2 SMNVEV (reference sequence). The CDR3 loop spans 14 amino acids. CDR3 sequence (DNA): TGTGCCAGCAGTCACACTAGCGGCTCCTACGAGCAGTACTTC. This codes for CASSHTSGSYEQYF.

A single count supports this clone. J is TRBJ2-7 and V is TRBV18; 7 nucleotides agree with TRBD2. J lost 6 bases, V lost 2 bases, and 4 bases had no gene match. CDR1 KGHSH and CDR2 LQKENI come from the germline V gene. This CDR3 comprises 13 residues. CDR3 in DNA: TGTGCCAGCTCACCATGGGAGGGGTCCGAGCAGTACTTC. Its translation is CASSPWEGSEQYF.

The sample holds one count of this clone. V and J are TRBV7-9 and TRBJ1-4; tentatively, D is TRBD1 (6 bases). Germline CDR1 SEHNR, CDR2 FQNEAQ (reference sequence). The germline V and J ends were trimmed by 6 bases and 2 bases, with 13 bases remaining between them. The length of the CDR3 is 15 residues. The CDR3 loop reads CASRNRVGTNEKLFF. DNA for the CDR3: TGTGCCAGCAGAAACAGGGTCGGCACTAATGAAAAACTGTTTTTT.

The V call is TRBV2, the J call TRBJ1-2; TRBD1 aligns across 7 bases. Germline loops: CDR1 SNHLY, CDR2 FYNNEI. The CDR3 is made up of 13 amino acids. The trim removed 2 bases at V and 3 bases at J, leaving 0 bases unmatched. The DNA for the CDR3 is TGTGCCAGCAGTGAACAGGGGGACTATGGCTACACCTTC. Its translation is CASSEQGDYGYTF.

CDR3 sequence: CASSGSGTSVHEQYF. As DNA, the CDR3 is TGTGCCAGCAGCGGATCCGGGACTAGCGTCCACGAGCAGTACTTC. This chain connects TRBV7-9 to TRBJ2-7, with TRBD2 matching 10 bases. The V gene's germline CDR1 is SEHNR and CDR2 FQNEAQ (reference sequence). CDR3 size: 15 residues. V shed 5 bases and J 5 bases; nucleotides not matched to a gene: 9.

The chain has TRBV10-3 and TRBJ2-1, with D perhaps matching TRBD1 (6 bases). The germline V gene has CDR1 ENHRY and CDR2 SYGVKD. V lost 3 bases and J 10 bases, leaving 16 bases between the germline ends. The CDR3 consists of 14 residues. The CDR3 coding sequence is TGTGCCATCAGTGAATCGCCAGGGGTAGGCGAGCAGTTCTTC. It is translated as CAISESPGVGEQFF.

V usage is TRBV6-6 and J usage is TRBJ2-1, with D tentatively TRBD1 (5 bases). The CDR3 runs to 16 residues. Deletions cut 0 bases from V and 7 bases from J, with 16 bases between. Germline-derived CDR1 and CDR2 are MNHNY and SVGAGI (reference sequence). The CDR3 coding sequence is TGTGCCAGCAGTTACTCGCAGGGATCGGCGTCGAATGAGCAGTTCTTC. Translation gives CASSYSQGSASNEQFF.

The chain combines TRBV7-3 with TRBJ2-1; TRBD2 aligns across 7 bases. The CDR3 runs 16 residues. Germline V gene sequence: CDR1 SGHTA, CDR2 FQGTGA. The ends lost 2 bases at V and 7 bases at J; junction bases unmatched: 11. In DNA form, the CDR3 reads TGTGCCAGCAGCTTAGGACTAGGGGTTGAAAAGAATGAGCAGTTCTTC. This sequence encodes CASSLGLGVEKNEQFF.

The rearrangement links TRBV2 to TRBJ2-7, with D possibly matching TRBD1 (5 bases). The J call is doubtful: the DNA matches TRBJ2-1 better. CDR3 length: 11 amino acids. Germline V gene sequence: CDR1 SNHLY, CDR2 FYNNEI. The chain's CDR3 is CASSEWGKQFF. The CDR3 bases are TGTGCCAGCAGTGAGTGGGGCAAGCAGTTCTTC.

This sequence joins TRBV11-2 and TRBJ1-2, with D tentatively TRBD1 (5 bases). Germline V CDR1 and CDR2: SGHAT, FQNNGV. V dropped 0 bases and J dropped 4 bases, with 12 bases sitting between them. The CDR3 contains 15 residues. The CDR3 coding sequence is TGTGCCAGCAGCTTAGATTCCCGGGACTCCTATGGCTACACCTTC. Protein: CASSLDSRDSYGYTF.